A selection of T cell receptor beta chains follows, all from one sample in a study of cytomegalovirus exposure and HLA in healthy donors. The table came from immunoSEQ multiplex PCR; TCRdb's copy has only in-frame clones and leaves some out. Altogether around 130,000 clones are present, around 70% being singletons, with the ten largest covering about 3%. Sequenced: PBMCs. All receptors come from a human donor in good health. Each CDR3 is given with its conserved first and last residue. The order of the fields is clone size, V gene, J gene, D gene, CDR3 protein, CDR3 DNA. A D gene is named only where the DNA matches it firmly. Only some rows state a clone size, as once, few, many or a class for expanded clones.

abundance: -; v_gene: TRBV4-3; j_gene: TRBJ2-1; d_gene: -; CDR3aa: CASSQGWRGRTLSSYNEQFF; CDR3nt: TGCGCCAGCAGCCAAGGATGGCGCGGGCGAACGCTCAGCTCCTACAATGAGCAGTTCTTC
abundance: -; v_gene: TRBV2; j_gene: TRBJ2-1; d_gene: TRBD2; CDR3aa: CASNPTGTKYNEQFF; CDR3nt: TGTGCCAGCAACCCAACCGGGACTAAATACAATGAGCAGTTCTTC
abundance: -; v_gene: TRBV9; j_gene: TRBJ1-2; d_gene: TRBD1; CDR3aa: CASSVGGQGASNYGYTF; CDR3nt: TGTGCCAGCAGCGTAGGTGGACAGGGGGCGTCTAACTATGGCTACACCTTC
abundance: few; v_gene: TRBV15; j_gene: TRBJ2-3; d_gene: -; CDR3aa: CATSREGPTDTQYF; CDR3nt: TGTGCCACCAGCAGAGAGGGCCCTACAGATACGCAGTATTTT
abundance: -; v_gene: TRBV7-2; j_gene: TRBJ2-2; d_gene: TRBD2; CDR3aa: CASSKFLAGLSNTGELFF; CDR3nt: TGTGCCAGCAGCAAATTCCTAGCGGGCCTCTCGAACACCGGGGAGCTGTTTTTT
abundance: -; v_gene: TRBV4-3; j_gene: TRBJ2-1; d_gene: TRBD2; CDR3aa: CASSLAGGYSEQFF; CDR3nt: TGCGCCAGCAGCCTAGCGGGGGGGTACTCTGAGCAGTTCTTC
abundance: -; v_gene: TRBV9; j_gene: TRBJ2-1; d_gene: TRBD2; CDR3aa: CASSVLGGGGTYNEQFF; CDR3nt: TGTGCCAGCAGCGTACTTGGGGGCGGGGGGACCTACAATGAGCAGTTCTTC
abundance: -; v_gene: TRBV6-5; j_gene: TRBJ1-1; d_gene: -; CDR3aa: CASSYHGAHTEAFF; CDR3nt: TGTGCCAGCAGTTATCATGGGGCCCACACTGAAGCTTTCTTT
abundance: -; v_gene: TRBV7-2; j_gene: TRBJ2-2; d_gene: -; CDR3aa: CASSLAGAGTGELFF; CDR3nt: TGTGCCAGCAGCTTAGCAGGGGCGGGAACCGGGGAGCTGTTTTTT
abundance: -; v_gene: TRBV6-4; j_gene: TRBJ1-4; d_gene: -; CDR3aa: CASSAEWGRANEKLFF; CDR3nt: TGTGCCAGCAGTGCCGAATGGGGGCGAGCTAATGAAAAACTGTTTTTT
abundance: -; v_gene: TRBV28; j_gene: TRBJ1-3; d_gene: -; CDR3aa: CASRLLGTSGNTIYF; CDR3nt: TGTGCCAGCAGGCTTCTCGGGACTTCCGGAAACACCATATATTTT
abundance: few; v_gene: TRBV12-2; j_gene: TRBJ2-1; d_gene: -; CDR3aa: CAIYPGQFF; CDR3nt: TGTGCAATTTACCCGGGACAGTTCTTC
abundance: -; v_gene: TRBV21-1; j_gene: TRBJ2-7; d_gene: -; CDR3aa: CASSGRGVGYEQYF; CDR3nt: TGTGCCAGCAGCGGAAGGGGCGTCGGGTACGAGCAGTACTTC
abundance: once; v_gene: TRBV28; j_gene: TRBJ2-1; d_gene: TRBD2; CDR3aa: CASSLRAGMAGGLDNEQFF; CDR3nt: TGTGCCAGCAGTTTGAGGGCAGGGATGGCGGGAGGGCTAGACAATGAGCAGTTCTTC
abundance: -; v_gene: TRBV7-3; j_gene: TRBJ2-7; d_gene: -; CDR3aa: CASSLTAGQPYEQYF; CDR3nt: TGTGCCAGCAGCTTAACCGCAGGGCAACCCTACGAGCAGTACTTC
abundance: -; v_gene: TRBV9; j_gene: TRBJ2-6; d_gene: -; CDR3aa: CASSVVGRGSSGANVLTF; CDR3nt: TGTGCCAGCAGCGTAGTAGGCAGGGGTAGCTCTGGGGCCAACGTCCTGACTTTC
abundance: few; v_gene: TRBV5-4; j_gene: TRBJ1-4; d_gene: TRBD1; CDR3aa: CASSPGTGFNEKLFF; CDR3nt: TGTGCCAGCAGCCCCGGGACAGGGTTTAATGAAAAACTGTTTTTT
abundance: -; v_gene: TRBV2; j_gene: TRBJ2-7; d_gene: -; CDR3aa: CASSEASPLGEQYF; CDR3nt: TGTGCCAGCAGTGAAGCGTCGCCGCTAGGCGAGCAGTACTTC
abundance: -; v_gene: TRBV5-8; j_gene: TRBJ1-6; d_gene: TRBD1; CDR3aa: CASSRGQGHNSPLHF; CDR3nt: TGTGCCAGCAGTCGCGGACAGGGCCATAATTCACCCCTCCACTTT
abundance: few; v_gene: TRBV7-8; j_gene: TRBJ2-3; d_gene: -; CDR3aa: CASSLAPPNTQYF; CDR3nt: TGTGCCAGCAGCTTAGCCCCCCCCAATACGCAGTATTTT
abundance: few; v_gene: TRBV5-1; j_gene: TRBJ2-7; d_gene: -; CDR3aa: CASRGANEQYF; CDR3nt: TGCGCCAGCAGAGGGGCCAACGAGCAGTACTTC
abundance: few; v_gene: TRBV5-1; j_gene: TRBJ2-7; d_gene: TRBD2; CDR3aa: CASSLTSGNSGNYEQYF; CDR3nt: TGCGCCAGCAGCTTGACCTCCGGTAATAGCGGGAACTACGAGCAGTACTTC
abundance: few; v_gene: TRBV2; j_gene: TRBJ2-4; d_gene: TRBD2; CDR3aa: CASTLRGAGKNIQYF; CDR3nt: TGTGCCAGTACCCTGCGGGGGGCTGGCAAAAACATTCAGTACTTC
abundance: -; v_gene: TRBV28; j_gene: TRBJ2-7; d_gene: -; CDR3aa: CASRDTAVERQYF; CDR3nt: TGTGCCAGCAGGGACACTGCGGTAGAAAGGCAGTACTTC
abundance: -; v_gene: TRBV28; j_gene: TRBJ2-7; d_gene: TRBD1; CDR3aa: CASSFGDRGYEQYF; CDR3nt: TGTGCCAGCAGTTTCGGGGACAGGGGTTACGAGCAGTACTTC
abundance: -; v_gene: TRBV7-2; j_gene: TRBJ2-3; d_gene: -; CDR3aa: CASSSGGDTQYF; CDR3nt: TGTGCCAGCAGCTCCGGGGGAGATACGCAGTATTTT
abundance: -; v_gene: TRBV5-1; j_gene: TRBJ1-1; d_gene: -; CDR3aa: CASSLGFGGGGTEAFF; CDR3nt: TGCGCCAGCAGCTTGGGTTTTGGGGGAGGGGGCACTGAAGCTTTCTTT
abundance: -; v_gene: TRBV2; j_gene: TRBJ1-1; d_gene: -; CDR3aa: CASRQGQANTEAFF; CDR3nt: TGTGCCAGCAGGCAAGGACAAGCGAACACTGAAGCTTTCTTT
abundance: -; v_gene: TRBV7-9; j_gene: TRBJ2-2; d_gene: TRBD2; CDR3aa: CASSLRSGGTGELFF; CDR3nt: TGTGCCAGCAGCTTAAGGTCGGGGGGAACCGGGGAGCTGTTTTTT
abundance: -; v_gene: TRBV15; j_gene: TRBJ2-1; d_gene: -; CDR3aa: CATSREGPGINEQFF; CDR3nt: TGTGCCACCAGCAGAGAAGGCCCAGGGATCAATGAGCAGTTCTTC
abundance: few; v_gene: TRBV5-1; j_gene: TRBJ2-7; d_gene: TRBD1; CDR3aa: CASSLGPGQGRNEQYF; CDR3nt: TGCGCCAGCAGCTTGGGGCCGGGACAGGGGAGGAACGAGCAGTACTTC
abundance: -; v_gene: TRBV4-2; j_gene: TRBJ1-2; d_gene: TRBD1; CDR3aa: CASSQEERTGPFYGYTF; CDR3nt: TGTGCCAGCAGCCAAGAGGAGAGGACAGGGCCCTTCTATGGCTACACCTTC
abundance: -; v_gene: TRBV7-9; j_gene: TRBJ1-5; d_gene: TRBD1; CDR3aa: CASSLAGGANQPQHF; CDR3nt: TGTGCCAGCAGCTTAGCAGGGGGCGCAAATCAGCCCCAGCATTTT
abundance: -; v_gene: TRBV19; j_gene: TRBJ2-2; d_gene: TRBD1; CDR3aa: CASSFDRAPHPTGELFF; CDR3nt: TGTGCCAGTAGCTTTGACAGGGCGCCCCACCCGACCGGGGAGCTGTTTTTT
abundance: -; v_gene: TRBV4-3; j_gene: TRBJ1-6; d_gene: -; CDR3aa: CASSQDLFDSPLHF; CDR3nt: TGCGCCAGCAGCCAAGATTTATTCGATTCACCCCTCCACTTT
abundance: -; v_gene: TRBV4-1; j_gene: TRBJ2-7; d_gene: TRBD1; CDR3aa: CASSWADSGQLREQYF; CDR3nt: TGCGCCAGCAGCTGGGCGGACTCGGGACAGCTTAGGGAGCAGTACTTC
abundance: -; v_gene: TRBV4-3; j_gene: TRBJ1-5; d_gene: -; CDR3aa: CASSQDRDQPQHF; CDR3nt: TGCGCCAGCAGCCAAGATCGCGATCAGCCCCAGCATTTT
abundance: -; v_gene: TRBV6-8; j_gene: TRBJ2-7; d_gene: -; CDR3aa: CASMRNEQYF; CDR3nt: TGTGCCAGCATGCGGAACGAGCAGTACTTC
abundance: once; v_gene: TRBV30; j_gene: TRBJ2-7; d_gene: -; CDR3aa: CAWSLKQGIPYEQYF; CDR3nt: TGTGCCTGGAGTCTTAAACAGGGAATTCCCTACGAGCAGTACTTC
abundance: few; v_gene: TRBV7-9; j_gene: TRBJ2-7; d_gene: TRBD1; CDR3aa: CSSSNWDRVIYEQYF; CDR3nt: TGTTCCAGCAGCAACTGGGACAGGGTGATCTACGAGCAGTACTTC